Listed here are 6 T cell receptor beta chains from one sample, sequenced in a study of OX40 agonist ivuxolimab in advanced cancers. Some clones are missing from TCRdb's copy, which holds only in-frame ones; the method was immunoSEQ multiplex PCR. The table lists about 43,000 clones, around 87% of them singletons. Sequenced here: CD4+ or CD8+ T cells sorted from blood, sampled in a trial of the OX40 agonist ivuxolimab. The receptors originated from an adult with an advanced solid tumor such as melanoma, head and neck, liver or kidney cancer.

This rearrangement joins TRBV6-5 to TRBJ1-1; D remains ambiguous. Germline V gives CDR1 MNHEY, CDR2 SVGAGI. The CDR3 length is 15 residues. The V gene lost 0 bases and the J gene lost 4 bases, with 12 bases spanning the gap. The CDR3 bases are TGTGCCAGCAGTTACTCGATCGGACTGGGCACTGAAGCTTTCTTT. Residues: CASSYSIGLGTEAFF.

The rearrangement links TRBV7-7 to TRBJ2-5, with D perhaps given as TRBD1 or TRBD2 (6 bases each). The V end was cut by 0 bases, the J end by 1 base, with 15 bases between. Germline V CDR1 and CDR2: SSHAT, FNYEAQ (reference sequence). This CDR3 is 17 amino acids long. In nucleotides, the CDR3 is TGTGCCAGCAGCTTAGCGGGGTATGGAGGGGGCCAAGAGACCCAGTACTTC. The encoded protein is CASSLAGYGGGQETQYF.

CDR3 in amino acids: CASSSGTGGSANEKLFF. Here the CDR3 DNA reads TGTGCCAGCAGCTCCGGGACAGGGGGGTCTGCTAATGAAAAACTGTTTTTT. This chain connects TRBV7-9 to TRBJ1-4; TRBD1 aligns across 11 bases. After removal of 4 bases from V and 3 bases from J, the junction contained 7 bases not matched to a gene. The CDR3 consists of 17 residues. The V gene's germline CDR1 is SEHNR and CDR2 FQNEAQ (reference sequence).

This clone was detected once. The chain employs TRBV19 and TRBJ2-1; D gene uncertain. The CDR3 contains 13 residues. Trimming took 1 base from V and 4 from J, leaving 5 bases between them. Germline V gene sequence: CDR1 LNHDA, CDR2 SQIVND (reference sequence). The CDR3 DNA is TGTGCCAGTAGTATAGCCAGATACAATGAGCAGTTCTTC. This codes for CASSIARYNEQFF.

The chain combines TRBV28 with TRBJ2-5; 8 bases agree with TRBD1. CDR1 is MDHEN and CDR2 is SYDVKM in the germline V gene. The V gene end was trimmed by 6 bases and the J gene end by 5 bases; junction bases not matched to a gene: 11. The CDR3 extends over 15 amino acids. In DNA form, the CDR3 reads TGTGCCAGCAGATCCCGCCAGGGGGCTGGGGAGACCCAGTACTTC. It yields the protein CASRSRQGAGETQYF.

The chain couples TRBV4-1 to TRBJ1-1; no clear D gene. The germline V gene encodes CDR1 MGHRA and CDR2 YSYEKL. Deletions cut 3 bases from V and 8 bases from J, with 19 bases between. The CDR3 consists of 15 residues. The DNA for the CDR3 is TGCGCCAGCAGCCAGGCTGCATTTGTCGCAGACGAAGCTTTCTTT. This codes for CASSQAAFVADEAFF.